These T cell receptor beta chains were read from a single sample in a study of blood T cell repertoires in COVID-19. Generated by immunoSEQ multiplex PCR, the TCRdb table keeps only in-frame clones and is missing some. This sample has approximately 110,000 clones, with 70% to 85% found just once. The sample comprised peripheral blood. Every receptor here comes from a human donor with acute or convalescent COVID-19. The donor label of this sample is uncertain. Both conserved end residues are part of each CDR3. A D gene is named only where the DNA matches it firmly. Only some rows state a clone size, as once, few, many or a class for expanded clones.

CASTGNTEAFF,TGTGCCTCGACAGGGAACACTGAAGCTTTCTTT,TRBJ1-1,TRBV4-2,NA,few
CASSLGTGGQETQYF,TGTGCCAGCTCACTAGGGACAGGGGGCCAAGAGACCCAGTACTTC,TRBJ2-5,TRBV18,TRBD1,NA
CASSLDGGGWGTQYF,TGTGCCAGCAGTTTAGATGGGGGGGGCTGGGGGACCCAGTACTTC,TRBJ2-5,TRBV27,NA,NA
CATSRRGYGTGELFF,TGTGCCACCTCCCGCCGGGGATATGGCACCGGGGAGCTGTTTTTT,TRBJ2-2,TRBV24-1,NA,NA
CASKFGTGGTATHQPQHF,TGTGCCAGTAAATTCGGGACAGGGGGCACCGCCACCCATCAGCCCCAGCATTTT,TRBJ1-5,TRBV19,TRBD1,NA
CTSSQGRVVDGYTF,TGCACCAGCAGCCAAGGGAGGGTCGTGGATGGCTACACCTTC,TRBJ1-2,TRBV1,NA,NA
CASSLRDRQETQYF,TGTGCCAGCAGCCTAAGGGACAGACAAGAGACCCAGTACTTC,TRBJ2-5,TRBV7-9,TRBD1,NA
CASSASLTSGGLLTGELFF,TGTGCCAGCAGCGCCTCCCTGACTAGCGGGGGGCTATTGACCGGGGAGCTGTTTTTT,TRBJ2-2,TRBV9,TRBD2,few
CASSPLLTSGILTDTQYF,TGTGCCAGCAGTCCGCTCCTGACTAGCGGGATACTCACAGATACGCAGTATTTT,TRBJ2-3,TRBV27,TRBD2,NA
CASSQSLPNEQFF,TGTGCCAGCAGCCAGTCACTCCCTAATGAGCAGTTCTTC,TRBJ2-1,TRBV3-1/TRBV3-2,NA,many
CASLGLAPQETQYF,TGTGCCAGCTTGGGACTAGCGCCCCAAGAGACCCAGTACTTC,TRBJ2-5,TRBV6-6,TRBD2,few
CASSQTGPYGYTF,TGTGCCAGCAGCCAGACAGGGCCCTATGGCTACACCTTC,TRBJ1-2,TRBV7-2,TRBD1,NA
CAISPGSGNTIYF,TGTGCCATCAGCCCGGGGTCTGGAAACACCATATATTTT,TRBJ1-3,TRBV10-3,NA,NA
CASSARQGDSNSPLHF,TGTGCCAGCAGCGCCCGACAGGGCGATTCTAATTCACCCCTCCACTTT,TRBJ1-6,TRBV9,TRBD1,NA
CASSLGAGTEAFF,TGTGCCAGCAGCTTGGGGGCAGGAACTGAAGCTTTCTTT,TRBJ1-1,TRBV11-2,NA,few
CASSLGGGQRETQYF,TGCGCCAGCAGCTTGGGGGGAGGGCAACGTGAGACCCAGTACTTC,TRBJ2-5,TRBV5-1,TRBD2,NA
CASSLGQGSGTDTQYF,TGTGCCAGCAGCTTGGGACAGGGGAGTGGCACAGATACGCAGTATTTT,TRBJ2-3,TRBV5-5,TRBD1,NA
CASRSLAGGRTGELFF,TGTGCCAGCAGGTCGCTAGCGGGGGGGCGAACCGGGGAGCTGTTTTTT,TRBJ2-2,TRBV11-3,TRBD2,NA
CASSPRTGATSPLHF,TGTGCCAGCAGCCCGCGGACAGGGGCTACTTCACCCCTCCACTTT,TRBJ1-6,TRBV5-6,TRBD1,NA
CASVLYNEQFF,TGTGCCAGCGTACTCTACAATGAGCAGTTCTTC,TRBJ2-1,TRBV7-9,NA,NA
CATSDSPRTGGGTEAFF,TGTGCCACCAGTGATTCGCCTCGGACAGGGGGCGGCACTGAAGCTTTCTTT,TRBJ1-1,TRBV24-1,TRBD1,NA
CASRIGGAEETQYF,TGTGCCAGCCGGATCGGCGGGGCCGAAGAGACCCAGTACTTC,TRBJ2-5,TRBV28,NA,NA
CASQSAAVNTGELFF,TGTGCCTCCCAGTCCGCGGCAGTAAACACCGGGGAGCTGTTTTTT,TRBJ2-2,TRBV10-3,NA,NA
CASSYSAGAKNIQYF,TGTGCCAGCAGTTACTCGGCAGGGGCCAAAAACATTCAGTACTTC,TRBJ2-4,TRBV6-5,NA,NA
CASTLTGNTGELFF,TGTGCCAGCACCCTTACAGGGAACACCGGGGAGCTGTTTTTT,TRBJ2-2,TRBV7-9,NA,NA
CSVEGGLQGANGYTF,TGCAGCGTTGAAGGGGGATTACAGGGGGCAAATGGCTACACCTTC,TRBJ1-2,TRBV29-1,TRBD1,NA
CRSRTGDNGYTF,TGCAGGTCCAGGACAGGGGATAATGGCTACACCTTC,TRBJ1-2,TRBV29-1,TRBD1,once
CASSYAASGGRNEQFF,TGTGCCAGCAGTTACGCAGCTAGCGGGGGGCGCAATGAGCAGTTCTTC,TRBJ2-1,TRBV6-5,TRBD2,NA
CASSHREGTEAFF,TGCGCCAGCAGCCACAGGGAGGGGACTGAAGCTTTCTTT,TRBJ1-1,TRBV5-1,NA,NA
CASSPEGEQYF,TGTGCCAGCAGCCCCGAGGGAGAGCAGTACTTC,TRBJ2-7,TRBV11-2,NA,NA
CASSAQSGGTYVQYF,TGTGCCAGCAGCGCCCAAAGCGGGGGGACCTATGTGCAGTATTTT,TRBJ2-3,TRBV3-1/TRBV3-2,TRBD2,NA
CASSLRTGGYGYTF,TGTGCCAGCAGCCTTAGGACAGGGGGTTATGGCTACACCTTC,TRBJ1-2,TRBV3-1/TRBV3-2,TRBD1,few
CASSSAGFNTEAFF,TGTGCCAGTAGTTCCGCAGGGTTCAACACTGAAGCTTTCTTT,TRBJ1-1,TRBV19,NA,NA
CASTGPGNTIYF,TGCGCCAGTACTGGGCCTGGAAACACCATATATTTT,TRBJ1-3,TRBV5-1,NA,medium-sized
CASSDRVQETQYF,TGTGCCAGCAGTGACAGGGTGCAAGAGACCCAGTACTTC,TRBJ2-5,TRBV6-2/TRBV6-3,TRBD1,NA
CASSRDRDQPQHF,TGTGCCAGCAGCCGAGACAGGGATCAGCCCCAGCATTTT,TRBJ1-5,TRBV5-8,TRBD1,NA
CASSLRGNTEAFF,TGTGCCAGCAGCTTACGGGGGAACACTGAAGCTTTCTTT,TRBJ1-1,TRBV7-2,NA,NA
CASSLRDRYNSPLHF,TGTGCCAGCAGCTTGAGGGACAGGTATAATTCACCCCTCCACTTT,TRBJ1-6,TRBV5-4,TRBD1,NA
CASSEWAVYTDTQYF,TGCGCCAGCAGTGAGTGGGCAGTCTACACAGATACGCAGTATTTT,TRBJ2-3,TRBV10-2,NA,NA
CASSETSTDTQYF,TGTGCCAGCAGTGAGACTAGCACAGATACGCAGTATTTT,TRBJ2-3,TRBV2,NA,few
CASSTTGINEKLFF,TGTGCCAGCAGCACTACAGGGATTAATGAAAAACTGTTTTTT,TRBJ1-4,TRBV6-5,NA,NA
CASSEGAGANVLTF,TGTGCCAGTAGCGAGGGGGCCGGGGCCAACGTCCTGACTTTC,TRBJ2-6,TRBV19,TRBD1,many
CASSLTPTGHYGYTF,TGTGCCAGCAGTTTAACCCCCACAGGCCACTATGGCTACACCTTC,TRBJ1-2,TRBV27,NA,NA
CASSQDVGGYQETQYF,TGTGCCAGCAGCCAAGATGTCGGGGGGTACCAAGAGACCCAGTACTTC,TRBJ2-5,TRBV4-2,TRBD2,NA
CASSLMGARGTDTQYF,TGTGCCAGCAGCTTAATGGGGGCGCGGGGCACAGATACGCAGTATTTT,TRBJ2-3,TRBV11-2,NA,NA
CASSPQGARGNTIYF,TGTGCCAGCAGCCCTCAGGGGGCTCGGGGAAACACCATATATTTT,TRBJ1-3,TRBV9,TRBD1,many
CASSLGPKTAGGNSPLHF,TGTGCCAGCAGCTTGGGGCCGAAAACCGCAGGTGGTAATTCACCCCTCCACTTT,TRBJ1-6,TRBV5-4,NA,NA
CATSRERGGVHEQFF,TGTGCCACCAGCAGAGAGAGGGGGGGCGTCCATGAGCAGTTCTTC,TRBJ2-1,TRBV15,NA,NA
CASGEKGVSGNTIYF,TGTGCTAGTGGTGAGAAGGGAGTCTCTGGAAACACCATATATTTT,TRBJ1-3,TRBV12-5,NA,many